A single sample is the source of the 20 T cell receptor beta chains below, sequenced in a study of tissue T cells after allogeneic stem cell transplantation. Documented time point: mouse harvest day 7 after allogeneic transplant. The graft held 10^6 splenic CD5+ T cells and 10^7 T-cell-depleted bone marrow cells. Assay used: immunoSEQ multiplex PCR; TCRdb lists only in-frame clones, some missing. The table has 9,500 or so clones, approximately 47% seen once; the top ten hold roughly 1.5%. Sequencing was done on a sample of skin. All receptors derive from a female BALB/c mouse given C57BL/6 T cells with graft-versus-host disease after an allogeneic hematopoietic cell transplant.

A remark on this clone: Gene names are mouse gene names. Partial CDR3 DNA: TGTGCAAGCAGCTACAGTGCAGAAACGCTGTAT. Its protein is CASSYSAETLY. The whole CDR3 protein reads CASSYSAETLYF. V usage is TRBV16 and J usage is TRBJ2-3; no clear D. The CDR3 extends 1 residue past the end of the read, so its final part is completed from the germline J gene. CDR3 length equals 12 residues. Germline V CDR1 and CDR2: SGHSA, FRNQAP. V lost 4 bases to trimming and J lost 0 bases, with 2 bases between them.

Details on this clone: The listed genes are named as in mouse. The sequence runs out 1 residue before the end of the CDR3; the remainder is reconstructed from the germline J gene. The rearrangement links TRBV26 to TRBJ1-4; D unresolved. The V gene lost 4 bases and the J gene lost 1 base, with 7 bases spanning the gap. Germline V gene sequence: CDR1 KGHPV, CDR2 FQNQEV (reference sequence). CDR3 length equals 14 residues. This CDR3 reads CASSRQYSNERLFF. Partial CDR3 DNA: TGTGCCAGCAGTCGACAATATTCCAACGAAAGATTATTT. Combining the CDR3 with reference TRBV26 and TRBJ1-4 gives the whole variable domain NSKVIQTPRYLVKGQGQKAKMRCIPEKGHPVVFWYQQNKNNEFKFLINFQNQEVLQQIDMTEKRFSAECPSNSPCSLEIQSSEAGDSALYLCASSRQYSNERLFFGHGTKLSVL.

This clone was found a few times. Gene names and germline match the mouse. The CDR3 end is not reached by the read, which stops 1 residue before it; the germline J gene fills it in. The rearrangement joins TRBV3 to TRBJ2-1; TRBD1 is a possible D gene (5 bases). CDR1 SNHLY and CDR2 FYNGKV come from the germline V gene (reference sequence). CDR3 size: 12 residues. V was shortened by 5 bases and J by 5 bases, with 7 bases between the two germline ends. The part of the CDR3 DNA that was read is TGTGCCAGCAGCCGGACAAATGCTGAGCAGTTC. Its translation: CASSRTNAEQF. The full CDR3 protein reads CASSRTNAEQFF.

This clone was detected a few times. Genes here carry mouse names. The missing CDR3 end, 1 residue past where the read stops, is filled in from the germline J gene. The genes are TRBV15 and TRBJ1-3, with D unclear. The V end was cut by 4 bases, the J end by 0 bases, with 4 bases between. The germline CDR1 and CDR2 sequences are SGHND and FRSKSL. The CDR3 covers 13 residues. This CDR3 is CASSSSSGNTLYF. The CDR3 DNA, read in part, is TGTGCCAGCAGTTCAAGTTCTGGAAATACGCTCTAT.

This clone showed up just a few times. The gene names here belong to mouse. The CDR3 is cut off 1 residue early in the read; its end comes from the germline J gene. This rearrangement joins TRBV12-1 to TRBJ1-1; 9 positions match TRBD1. V lost 5 bases, J lost 0 bases, and 3 bases stayed unmatched. Germline assignment: CDR1 SGHSN and CDR2 HYEKVE. This CDR3 is built from 14 residues. CDR3 DNA, as far as it was read: TGTGCCAGCTGCAGGACAGGGGCAAACACAGAAGTCTTC. Amino acids: CASCRTGANTEVF. The full CDR3 protein reads CASCRTGANTEVFF.

As regards this clone: Any gene name here is a mouse gene name. The CDR3 protein is CASSDEGVERLFF. CDR3 DNA, as far as it was read: TGTGCCAGCAGTGATGAAGGGGTCGAAAGATTATTT. This sequence joins TRBV13-3 and TRBJ1-4; possible D gene TRBD1, 5 bases. Read data end 1 residue before the CDR3 end; the end is taken from the germline J gene. V was trimmed by 0 bases and J by 7 bases, leaving 7 bases between them. Germline CDR1 NNHDY, CDR2 SYVADS. The CDR3 has 13 amino acids.

Remarks on this clone: Genes and germline come from the mouse. The sequenced fragment ends 1 residue before the CDR3 boundary, so the rest is inferred from the germline J gene. The chain couples TRBV26 to TRBJ1-6; D gene uncertain. Being an ORF, TRBJ1-6 has a function that is uncertain. Germline V gene sequence: CDR1 KGHPV, CDR2 FQNQEV (reference sequence). V was pared by 6 bases and J by 0 bases, with 3 bases between. This CDR3 is built from 13 residues. The CDR3 spells CASSYSYNSPLYF. The part of the CDR3 DNA that was read is TGTGCCAGCAGCTATTCCTATAATTCGCCCCTCTAC.

In the case of this clone: The gene names given are mouse names. The read finishes 1 residue shy of the CDR3 end, and the germline J gene is used to complete it. The rearrangement links TRBV12-2 to TRBJ2-5, with TRBD2 matching 7 bases. Germline CDR1 reads SGHLS; CDR2 reads HYDKME. The CDR3 length is 14 residues. The ends lost 0 bases at V and 3 bases at J; junction bases unmatched: 2. The DNA read from the CDR3 is TGTGCCAGCTCTCTCGGCTGGGGGCAAGACACCCAGTAC. Translating it yields CASSLGWGQDTQY. The complete CDR3 sequence is CASSLGWGQDTQYF.

With regard to this clone: Here the gene names and germline are mouse. Coverage ceases 1 residue before the CDR3 finishes, and the germline J gene fills in the end. This chain connects TRBV20 to TRBJ2-2; the match to TRBD1 covers 9 bases. This CDR3 has 14 amino acids. Losses at the gene ends were 6 bases for V and 4 bases for J; bases not matched to a gene: 6. Looked up from germline, CDR1 is GFQATS and CDR2 is STVNSAI. The CDR3 bases that were read are TGTGGTGCGTCTCCGGGACAGGGCACCGGGCAGCTCTAC. Its protein is CGASPGQGTGQLY. The CDR3 in its entirety is CGASPGQGTGQLYF.

A word on this clone: These gene names are mouse names. The observed sequence ends 1 residue before the CDR3 terminus, with the missing tail filled in from the germline J gene. V usage is TRBV16 and J usage is TRBJ1-4; D gene unclear. Trimming left V 0 bases short and J 3 bases short, with 8 bases between. Germline CDR1 is SGHSA and CDR2 is FRNQAP. The CDR3 runs to 15 residues. The CDR3 region is CASSLDWGTNERLFF. Partial CDR3 DNA: TGTGCAAGCAGCTTAGACTGGGGTACCAACGAAAGATTATTT.

Details on this clone: Mouse germline and gene names are used. The CDR3 extends 1 residue past the end of the read, so its final part is completed from the germline J gene. The chain joins TRBV23 to TRBJ2-3; whether TRBD2, the table's D call, matches the DNA was not checked. Germline V gives CDR1 KGHTA, CDR2 FQNQQP. The CDR3 length is 16 residues. CDR3 region: CSSSQSAGSSAETLYF. The CDR3 bases that were read are TGCTCCAGCAGTCAATCTGCTGGGTCTAGTGCAGAAACGCTGTAT.

This clone was recorded a few times. Mouse gene names apply. The read terminates 1 residue ahead of where the CDR3 ends, so the germline J gene completes it. The chain links TRBV26 to TRBJ2-7; unclear D gene. With 2 bases removed from V and 0 bases from J, the gap between germline ends came to 5 bases. The CDR3 contains 13 residues. CDR1 is KGHPV and CDR2 is FQNQEV in the germline V gene (reference sequence). The covered CDR3 bases are TGTGCCAGCAGTCTGATAGGCTCCTATGAACAGTAC. This translates into CASSLIGSYEQY. The entire CDR3 protein is CASSLIGSYEQYF.

Notes on this clone: Germline and genes: mouse. The read terminates 1 residue before the CDR3 end, so the remaining end is supplied by the germline J gene. This rearrangement joins TRBV26 to TRBJ2-7, with D perhaps given as TRBD1 or TRBD2 (6 bases each). V lost 2 bases and J lost 7, with 12 bases in between. CDR1 and CDR2 (germline): KGHPV, FQNQEV (reference sequence). The CDR3 is 13 residues long. The sequenced CDR3 bases are TGTGCCAGCAGTCTGCCGGGGGCGGGGGAACAGTAC. It yields the protein CASSLPGAGEQY. The full CDR3 protein is CASSLPGAGEQYF.

On this clone itself: Gene names are mouse gene names. Coverage ceases 1 residue before the CDR3 finishes, and the germline J gene fills in the end. The J gene is TRBJ2-1, the V gene TRBV26; D gene uncertain. In germline, CDR1 is KGHPV, CDR2 FQNQEV (reference sequence). Trimming shortened V by 0 bases and J by 13 bases, and 7 bases separated the two germline ends. The CDR3 consists of 11 residues. CDR3 region: CASSLSQPQFF. CDR3 DNA, as far as it was read: TGTGCCAGCAGTCTGTCACAGCCCCAGTTC.

Details on this clone: Gene names follow the mouse nomenclature. From the germline J gene comes the end of the CDR3, since the read stops 1 residue before it. J is TRBJ2-4 and V is TRBV26, with a weak D call TRBD1 (6 bases). V lost 2 bases, J lost 0 bases, and 9 bases lay in between. Germline CDR1 and CDR2: KGHPV and FQNQEV (reference sequence). The CDR3 length is 15 residues. CDR3 in amino acids: CASSLTGPSQNTLYF. The sequenced CDR3 bases are TGTGCCAGCAGTCTGACAGGGCCTAGTCAAAACACCTTGTAC.

Turning to this clone: Gene and germline names: mouse. The read falls 1 residue short of the CDR3 end, and the missing part is taken from the germline J gene. The chain employs TRBV26 and TRBJ2-4; 7 bases align to TRBD1. Looked up from germline, CDR1 is KGHPV and CDR2 is FQNQEV (reference sequence). V gave up 2 bases and J gave up 2 bases; unmatched junction bases: 1. The CDR3 consists of 14 residues. CDR3 loop: CASSLGTAQNTLYF. The CDR3 bases that were read are TGTGCCAGCAGTCTGGGGACAGCTCAAAACACCTTGTAC.

Note on this clone: Mouse gene names apply. The read stops 1 residue short of the end of the CDR3; the missing end is completed from the germline J gene. The chain uses TRBV13-3 and TRBJ2-5; no clear D. Germline CDR1 reads NNHDY; CDR2 reads SYVADS. The CDR3 sequence is 12 residues long. Between the trimmed V and J ends, which lost 0 bases and 6 bases, there was a span of 5 bases. The CDR3 sequence: CASSDGGDTQYF. CDR3 bases read: TGTGCCAGCAGTGATGGGGGTGACACCCAGTAC.

Remarks on this clone: Gene names and germline refer to mouse. The CDR3 end is not reached by the read, which stops 1 residue before it; the germline J gene fills it in. V usage is TRBV4 and J usage is TRBJ1-4; no firm D call. The CDR3 totals 13 residues. The germline V gene encodes CDR1 LGHDT and CDR2 YNNKQL (reference sequence). With 6 bases removed from V and 3 bases from J, the gap between germline ends came to 8 bases. Partial CDR3 DNA: TGTGCCAGCAGACAGAAAACCAACGAAAGATTATTT. Translation: CASRQKTNERLF. The entire CDR3 reads CASRQKTNERLFF.

As regards this clone: Germline and genes: mouse. The read ends 1 residue early relative to the CDR3; the germline J gene fills the gap. The chain couples TRBV5 to TRBJ2-7; 7 positions match TRBD1. Per germline, CDR1 LGHNA and CDR2 YNLKQL (reference sequence). The V gene end was trimmed by 5 bases and the J gene end by 0 bases; junction bases not matched to a gene: 4. The CDR3 length is 14 residues. This CDR3 reads CASSARDSSYEQYF. The CDR3 DNA, read in part, is TGTGCCAGCAGCGCCCGGGACAGCTCCTATGAACAGTAC.

This clone has a handful of counts. Mouse names are used for the genes. The read gets to within 1 residue of the CDR3 end, and the germline J gene fills in the rest. V is TRBV3 and J is TRBJ1-4; 12 positions match TRBD1. The CDR3 has 15 residues. From germline, CDR1 is SNHLY and CDR2 FYNGKV (reference sequence). The ends lost 3 bases at V and 8 bases at J; junction bases unmatched: 4. This CDR3 is CASSFPGQGAERLFF. Incomplete CDR3 DNA: TGTGCCAGCAGCTTCCCGGGACAGGGGGCTGAAAGATTATTT.